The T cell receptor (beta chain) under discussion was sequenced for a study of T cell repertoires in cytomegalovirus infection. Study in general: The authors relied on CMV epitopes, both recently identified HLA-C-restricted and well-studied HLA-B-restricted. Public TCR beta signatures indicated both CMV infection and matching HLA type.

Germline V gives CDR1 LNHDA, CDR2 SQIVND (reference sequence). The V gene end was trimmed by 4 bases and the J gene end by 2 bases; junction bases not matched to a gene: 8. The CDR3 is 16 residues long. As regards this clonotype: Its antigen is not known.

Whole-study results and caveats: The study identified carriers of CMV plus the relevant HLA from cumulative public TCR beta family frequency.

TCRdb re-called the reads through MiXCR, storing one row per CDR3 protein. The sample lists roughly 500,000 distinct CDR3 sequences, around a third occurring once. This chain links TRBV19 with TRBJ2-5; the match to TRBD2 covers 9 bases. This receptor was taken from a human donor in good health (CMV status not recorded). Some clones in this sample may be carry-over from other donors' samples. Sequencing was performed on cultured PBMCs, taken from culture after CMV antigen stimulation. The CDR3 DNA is TGTGCCAGTAGTAGGGGGCTAGCGGGACCTCAAGAGACCCAGTACTTC. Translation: CASSRGLAGPQETQYF.